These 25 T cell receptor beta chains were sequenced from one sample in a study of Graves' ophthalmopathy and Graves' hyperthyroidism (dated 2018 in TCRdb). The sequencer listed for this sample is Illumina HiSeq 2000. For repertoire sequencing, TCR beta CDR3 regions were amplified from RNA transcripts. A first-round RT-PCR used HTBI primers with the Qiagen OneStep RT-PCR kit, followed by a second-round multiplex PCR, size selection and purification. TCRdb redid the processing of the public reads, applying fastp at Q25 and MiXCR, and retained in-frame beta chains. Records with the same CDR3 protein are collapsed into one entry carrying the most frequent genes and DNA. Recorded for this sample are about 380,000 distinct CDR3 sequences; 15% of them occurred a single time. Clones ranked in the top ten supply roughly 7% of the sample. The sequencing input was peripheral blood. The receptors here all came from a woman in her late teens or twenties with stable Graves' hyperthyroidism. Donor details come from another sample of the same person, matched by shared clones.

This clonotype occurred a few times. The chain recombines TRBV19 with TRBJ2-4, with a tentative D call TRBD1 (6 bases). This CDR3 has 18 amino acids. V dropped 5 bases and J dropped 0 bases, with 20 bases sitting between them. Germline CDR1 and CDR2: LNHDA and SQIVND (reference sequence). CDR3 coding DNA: TGTGCCAGTAGTGAGGGTTGGGGGCTTTTCCTAGCCAAAAACATTCAGTACTTC. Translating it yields CASSEGWGLFLAKNIQYF.

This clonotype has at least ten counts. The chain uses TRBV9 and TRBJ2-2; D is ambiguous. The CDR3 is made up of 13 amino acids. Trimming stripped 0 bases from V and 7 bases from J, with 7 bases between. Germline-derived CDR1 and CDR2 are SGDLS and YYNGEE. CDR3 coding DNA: TGTGCCAGCAGCGTAGCTAGTATCGGGGAGCTGTTTTTT. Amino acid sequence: CASSVASIGELFF.

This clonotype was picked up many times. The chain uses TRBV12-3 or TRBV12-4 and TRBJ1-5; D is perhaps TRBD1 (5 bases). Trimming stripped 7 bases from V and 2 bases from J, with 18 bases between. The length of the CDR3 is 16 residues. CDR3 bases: TGTGCCAGCACCTTTAGCCGAGGGGATGGCAATCAGCCCCAGCATTTT. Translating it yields CASTFSRGDGNQPQHF.

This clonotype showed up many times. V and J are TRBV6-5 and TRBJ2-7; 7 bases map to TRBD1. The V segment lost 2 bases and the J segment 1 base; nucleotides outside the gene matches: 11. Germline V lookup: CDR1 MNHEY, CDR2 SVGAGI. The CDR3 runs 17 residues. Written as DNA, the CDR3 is TGTGCCAGCAGTTACAATCCCGACAGGGTAAGGTCCTACGAGCAGTACTTC. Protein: CASSYNPDRVRSYEQYF.

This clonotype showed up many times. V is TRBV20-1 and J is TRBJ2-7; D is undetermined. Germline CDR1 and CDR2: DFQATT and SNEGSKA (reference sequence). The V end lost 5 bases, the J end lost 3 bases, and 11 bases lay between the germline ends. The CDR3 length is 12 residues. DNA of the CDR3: TGCAGTGCTCAGACGGCCATCTACGAGCAGTACTTC. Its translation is CSAQTAIYEQYF.

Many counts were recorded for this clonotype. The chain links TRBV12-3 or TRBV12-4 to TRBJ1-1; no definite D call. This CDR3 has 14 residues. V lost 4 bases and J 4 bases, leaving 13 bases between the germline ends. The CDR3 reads CASSSAGYSTEAFF. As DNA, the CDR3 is TGTGCCAGCAGTTCCGCCGGATATAGCACTGAAGCTTTCTTT.

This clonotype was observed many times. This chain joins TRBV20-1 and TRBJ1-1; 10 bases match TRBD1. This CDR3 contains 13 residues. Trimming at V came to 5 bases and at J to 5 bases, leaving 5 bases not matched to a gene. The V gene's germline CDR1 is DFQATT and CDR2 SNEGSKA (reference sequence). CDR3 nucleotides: TGCAGTGCTCGGACAGGGGGACAAACTGAAGCTTTCTTT. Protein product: CSARTGGQTEAFF.

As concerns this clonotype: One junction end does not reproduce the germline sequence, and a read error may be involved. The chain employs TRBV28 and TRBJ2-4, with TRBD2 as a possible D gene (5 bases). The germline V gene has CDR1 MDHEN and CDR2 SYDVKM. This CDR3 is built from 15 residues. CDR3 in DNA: TGTTCCAGCAGTTCCACTAGATTGGCCAAAAACATTCAGTACTTC. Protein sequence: CSSSSTRLAKNIQYF.

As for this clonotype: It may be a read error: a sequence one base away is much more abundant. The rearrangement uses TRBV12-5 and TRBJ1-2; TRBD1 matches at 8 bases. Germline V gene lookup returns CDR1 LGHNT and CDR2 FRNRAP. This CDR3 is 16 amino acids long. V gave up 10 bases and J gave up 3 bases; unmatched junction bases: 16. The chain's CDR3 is CATFQPRDRNYYGYTF. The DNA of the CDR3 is TGTGCTACCTTTCAACCCCGGGACAGGAATTACTATGGCTACACCTTC. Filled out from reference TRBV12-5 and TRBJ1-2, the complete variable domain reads DARVTQTPRHKVTEMGQEVTMRCQPILGHNTVFWYRQTMMQGLELLAYFRNRAPLDDSGMPKDRFSAEMPDATLATLKIQPSEPRDSAVYFCATFQPRDRNYYGYTFGSGTRLTVV.

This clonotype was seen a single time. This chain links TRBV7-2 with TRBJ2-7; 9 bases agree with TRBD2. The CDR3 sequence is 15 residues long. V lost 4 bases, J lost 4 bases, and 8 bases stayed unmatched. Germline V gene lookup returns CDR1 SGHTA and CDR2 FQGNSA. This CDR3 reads CASSSRGLAQYEQYF. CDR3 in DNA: TGTGCCAGCAGCTCCCGCGGACTAGCGCAATACGAGCAGTACTTC.

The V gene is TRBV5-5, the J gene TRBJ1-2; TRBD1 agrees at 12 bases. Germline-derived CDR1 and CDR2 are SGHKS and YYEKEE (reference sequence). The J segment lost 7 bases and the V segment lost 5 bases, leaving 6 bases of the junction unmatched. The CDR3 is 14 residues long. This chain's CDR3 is CASSWDRGRGGYTF. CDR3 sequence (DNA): TGTGCCAGCAGTTGGGACAGGGGGCGCGGTGGCTACACCTTC.

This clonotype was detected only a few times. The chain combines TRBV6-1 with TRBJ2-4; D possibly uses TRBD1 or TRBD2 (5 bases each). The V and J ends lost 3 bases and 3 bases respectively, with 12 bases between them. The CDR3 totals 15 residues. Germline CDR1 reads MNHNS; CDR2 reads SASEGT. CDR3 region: CASSDGTEGKNIQYF. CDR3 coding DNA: TGTGCCAGCAGTGACGGGACCGAAGGCAAAAACATTCAGTACTTC.

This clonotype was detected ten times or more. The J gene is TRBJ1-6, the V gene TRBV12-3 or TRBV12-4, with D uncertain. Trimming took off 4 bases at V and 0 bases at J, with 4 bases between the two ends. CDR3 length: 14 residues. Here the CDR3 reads CASSSSSYNSPLHF. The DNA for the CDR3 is TGTGCCAGCAGTTCATCCTCCTATAATTCACCCCTCCACTTT.

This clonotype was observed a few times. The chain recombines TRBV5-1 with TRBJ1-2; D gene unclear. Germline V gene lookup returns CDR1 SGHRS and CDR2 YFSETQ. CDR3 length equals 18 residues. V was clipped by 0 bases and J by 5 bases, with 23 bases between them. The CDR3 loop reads CASSLEGKGIGARYGYTF. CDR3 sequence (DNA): TGCGCCAGCAGCTTGGAAGGGAAAGGGATTGGTGCTAGGTATGGCTACACCTTC.

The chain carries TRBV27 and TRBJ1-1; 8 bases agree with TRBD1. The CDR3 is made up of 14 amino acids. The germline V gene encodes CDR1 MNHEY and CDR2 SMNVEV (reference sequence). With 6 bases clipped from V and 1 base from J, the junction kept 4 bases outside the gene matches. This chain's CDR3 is CASRDRVRNTEAFF. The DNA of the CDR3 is TGTGCCAGCAGGGACAGGGTAAGGAACACTGAAGCTTTCTTT.

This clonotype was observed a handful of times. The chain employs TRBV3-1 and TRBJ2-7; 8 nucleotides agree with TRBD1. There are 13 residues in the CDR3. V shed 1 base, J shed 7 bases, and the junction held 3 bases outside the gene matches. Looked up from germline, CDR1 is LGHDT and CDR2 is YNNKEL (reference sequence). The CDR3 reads CASSQGTGREQYF. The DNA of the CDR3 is TGTGCCAGCAGCCAAGGGACAGGGCGGGAGCAGTACTTC.

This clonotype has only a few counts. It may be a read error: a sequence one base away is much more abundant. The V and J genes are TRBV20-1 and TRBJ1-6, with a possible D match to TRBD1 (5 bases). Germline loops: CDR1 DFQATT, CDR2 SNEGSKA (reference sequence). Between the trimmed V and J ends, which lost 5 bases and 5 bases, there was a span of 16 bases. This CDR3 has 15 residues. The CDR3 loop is CSAPQETVDNSPLHF. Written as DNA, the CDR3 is TGCAGTGCTCCTCAAGAGACAGTGGATAATTCACCCCTCCACTTT.

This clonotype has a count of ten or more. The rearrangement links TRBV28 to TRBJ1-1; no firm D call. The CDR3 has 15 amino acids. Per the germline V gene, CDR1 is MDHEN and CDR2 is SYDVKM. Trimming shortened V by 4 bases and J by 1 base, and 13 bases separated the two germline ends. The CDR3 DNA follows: TGTGCCAGCAGTTACCAGGACGTGCGGAACACTGAAGCTTTCTTT. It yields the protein CASSYQDVRNTEAFF.

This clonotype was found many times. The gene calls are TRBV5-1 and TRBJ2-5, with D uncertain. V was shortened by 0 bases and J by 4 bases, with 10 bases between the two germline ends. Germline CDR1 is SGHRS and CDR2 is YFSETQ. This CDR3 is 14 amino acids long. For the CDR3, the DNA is TGCGCCAGCAGCTTGGATATTAATGCAGAGACCCAGTACTTC. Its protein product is CASSLDINAETQYF.

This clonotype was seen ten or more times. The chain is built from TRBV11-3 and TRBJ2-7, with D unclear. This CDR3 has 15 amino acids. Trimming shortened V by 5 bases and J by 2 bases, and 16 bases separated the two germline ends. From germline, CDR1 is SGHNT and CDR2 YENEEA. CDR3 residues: CASSLRFMGAYEQYF. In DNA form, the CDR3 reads TGTGCCAGCAGCCTCAGGTTTATGGGCGCCTACGAGCAGTACTTC. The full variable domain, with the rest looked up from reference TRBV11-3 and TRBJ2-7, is EAGVVQSPRYKIIEKKQPVAFWCNPISGHNTLYWYLQNLGQGPELLIRYENEEAVDDSQLPKDRFSAERLKGVDSTLKIQPAELGDSAVYLCASSLRFMGAYEQYFGPGTRLTVT.

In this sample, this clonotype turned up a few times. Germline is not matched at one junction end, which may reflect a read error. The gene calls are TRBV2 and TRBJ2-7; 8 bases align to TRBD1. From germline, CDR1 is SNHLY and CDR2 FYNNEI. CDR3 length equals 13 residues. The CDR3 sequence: CASCRTGYYEQYF. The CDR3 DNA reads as TGTGCCAGCTGCCGGACAGGGTACTACGAACAGTACTTC.

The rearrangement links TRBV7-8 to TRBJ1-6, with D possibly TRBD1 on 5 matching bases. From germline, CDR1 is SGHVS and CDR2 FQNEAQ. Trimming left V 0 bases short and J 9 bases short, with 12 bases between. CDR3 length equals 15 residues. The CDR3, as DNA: TGTGCCAGCAGCTTAGCGATCCAGGGCGGTTCACCCCTCCACTTT. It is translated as CASSLAIQGGSPLHF.

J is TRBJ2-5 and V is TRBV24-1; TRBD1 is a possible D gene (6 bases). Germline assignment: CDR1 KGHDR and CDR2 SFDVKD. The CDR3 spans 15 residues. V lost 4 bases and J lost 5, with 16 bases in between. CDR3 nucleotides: TGTGCCACCAGTGACCCCACCCAGGGGTCGGAGACCCAGTACTTC. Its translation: CATSDPTQGSETQYF.

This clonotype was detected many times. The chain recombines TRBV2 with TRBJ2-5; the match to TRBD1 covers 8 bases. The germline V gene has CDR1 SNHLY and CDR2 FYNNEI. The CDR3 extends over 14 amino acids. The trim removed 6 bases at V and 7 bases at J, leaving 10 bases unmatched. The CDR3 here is CASRAGTGEGTQYF. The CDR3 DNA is TGTGCCAGCAGGGCCGGGACAGGAGAAGGGACCCAGTACTTC.

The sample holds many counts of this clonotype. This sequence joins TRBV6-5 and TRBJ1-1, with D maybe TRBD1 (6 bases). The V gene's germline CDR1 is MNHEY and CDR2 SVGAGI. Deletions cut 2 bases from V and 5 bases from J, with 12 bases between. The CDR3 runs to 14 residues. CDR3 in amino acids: CASSYRGAETEAFF. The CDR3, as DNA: TGTGCCAGCAGTTACAGGGGGGCAGAGACTGAAGCTTTCTTT.